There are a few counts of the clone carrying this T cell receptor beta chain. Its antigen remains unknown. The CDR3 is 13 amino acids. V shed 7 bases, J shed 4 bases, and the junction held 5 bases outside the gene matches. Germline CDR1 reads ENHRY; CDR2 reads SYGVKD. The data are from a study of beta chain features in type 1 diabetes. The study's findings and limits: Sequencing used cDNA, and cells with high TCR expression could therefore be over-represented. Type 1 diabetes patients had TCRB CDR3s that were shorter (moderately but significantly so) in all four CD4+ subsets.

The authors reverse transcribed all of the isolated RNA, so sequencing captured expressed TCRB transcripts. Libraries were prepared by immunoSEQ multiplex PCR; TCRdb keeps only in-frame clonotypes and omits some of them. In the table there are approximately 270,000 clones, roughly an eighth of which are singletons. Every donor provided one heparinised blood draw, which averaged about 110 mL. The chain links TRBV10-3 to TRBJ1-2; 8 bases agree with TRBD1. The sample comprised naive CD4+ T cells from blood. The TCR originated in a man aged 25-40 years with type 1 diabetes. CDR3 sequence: CAITETGAYGYTF. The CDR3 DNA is TGTGCCATCACCGAGACAGGGGCCTATGGCTACACCTTC.